The 19 T cell receptor beta chains given below trace back to one sample, sequenced in a study of CD8 T cells in Susac syndrome. RNA totalling roughly 0.45 to 1 ug underwent reverse transcription with random hexamers. TCRdb passed the immunoSEQ multiplex PCR reads through MiXCR, listing each CDR3 protein once. The data show some 150,000 distinct CDR3 sequences, approximately 96% seen once. The sequencing sample was made of CD4+ T cells from PBMCs. The receptors originated from a human donor with Susac syndrome.

The chain combines TRBV29-1 with TRBJ2-1; a weak D match, TRBD1 (5 bases). Germline CDR1 and CDR2: SQVTM and ANQGSEA. CDR3 size: 13 residues. V was trimmed by 3 bases and J by 7 bases, leaving 13 bases between them. CDR3 region: CSVDEAGWNEQFF. CDR3 DNA: TGCAGCGTTGATGAAGCAGGGTGGAATGAGCAGTTCTTC.

The genes are TRBV7-9 and TRBJ1-1; the match to TRBD1 covers 9 bases. Germline trimming cut 3 bases from V and 4 bases from J; bases unmatched to any gene: 9. The CDR3 sequence is 16 residues long. Germline values: CDR1 SEHNR, CDR2 FQNEAQ (reference sequence). The CDR3 protein is CASSLGTGTGGTEAFF. The CDR3 bases are TGTGCCAGCAGCTTGGGGACAGGGACGGGGGGCACTGAAGCTTTCTTT.

The gene calls are TRBV29-1 and TRBJ2-3; 9 positions agree with TRBD2. Per the germline V gene, CDR1 is SQVTM and CDR2 is ANQGSEA. Losses at the gene ends were 3 bases for V and 7 bases for J; bases not matched to a gene: 5. This CDR3 spans 13 amino acids. The CDR3 region is CSVEGLAIYTQYF. CDR3 sequence (DNA): TGCAGCGTTGAGGGACTAGCAATATATACGCAGTATTTT.

The chain is built from TRBV5-4 and TRBJ2-7; D remains unclear. This CDR3 region has 12 residues. Germline V gene lookup returns CDR1 SGHNT and CDR2 YYREEE (reference sequence). The V end lost 9 bases, the J end lost 4 bases, and 14 bases lay between the germline ends. The CDR3, as DNA: TGTGCCACCCCTAGAACCTCTTACGAGCAGTACTTC. It codes for CATPRTSYEQYF. Complete variable domain (other parts from reference TRBV5-4 and TRBJ2-7): ETGVTQSPTHLIKTRGQQVTLRCSSQSGHNTVSWYQQALGQGPQFIFQYYREEENGRGNFPPRFSGLQFPNYSSELNVNALELDDSALYLCATPRTSYEQYFGPGTRLTVT.

The CDR3: CASSQDTGGVGYGYTF. CDR3 bases: TGCGCCAGCAGTCAGGATACAGGGGGCGTCGGCTATGGCTACACCTTC. This rearrangement joins TRBV23-1 to TRBJ1-2; 9 nucleotides agree with TRBD1. TRBV23-1 is an open reading frame whose function is uncertain. The CDR3 consists of 16 residues. Trimming cost V 3 bases and J 4 bases; bases outside gene matches: 9.

The J gene is TRBJ1-1, the V gene TRBV2, with D possibly TRBD1 on 5 matching bases. This CDR3 is built from 15 residues. V was cut by 8 bases and J by 1 base, with 17 bases left in between. The germline gives CDR1 SNHLY, CDR2 FYNNEI. The CDR3 DNA reads TGTGCCAGCTCTCTCACCGGGGCGAAGAACACTGAAGCTTTCTTT. It translates to CASSLTGAKNTEAFF. The full variable domain, in which reference TRBV2 and TRBJ1-1 provide the parts outside the CDR3, is EPEVTQTPSHQVTQMGQEVILRCVPISNHLYFYWYRQILGQKVEFLVSFYNNEISEKSEIFDDQFSVERPDGSNFTLKIRSTKLEDSAMYFCASSLTGAKNTEAFFGQGTRLTVV.

The chain employs TRBV3-1 and TRBJ2-7; a weak D match, TRBD1 (6 bases). There are 13 residues in the CDR3. Trimming shortened V by 3 bases and J by 9 bases, and 15 bases separated the two germline ends. Per the germline V gene, CDR1 is LGHDT and CDR2 is YNNKEL (reference sequence). Here the CDR3 reads CASSQMTGVGQYF. The CDR3 DNA follows: TGTGCCAGCAGCCAGATGACAGGCGTGGGGCAGTACTTC.

V is TRBV7-9 and J is TRBJ2-1; 11 nucleotides agree with TRBD2. The ends lost 2 bases at V and 7 bases at J; junction bases unmatched: 13. The CDR3 contains 18 residues. CDR1 is SEHNR, CDR2 FQNEAQ, per germline (reference sequence). The chain's CDR3 is CASSLPSRLAGITNEQFF. CDR3 coding DNA: TGTGCCAGCAGCTTACCATCAAGACTAGCGGGAATAACAAATGAGCAGTTCTTC.

V is TRBV2 and J is TRBJ1-1, with D hard to call. CDR1 is SNHLY, CDR2 FYNNEI, per germline. The V and J ends lost 1 base and 8 bases respectively, with 5 bases between them. CDR3 length equals 11 residues. DNA for the CDR3: TGTGCCAGCAGTGAAGTGCAAGAAGCTTTCTTT. Protein: CASSEVQEAFF.

The chain has TRBV29-1 and TRBJ2-1, with TRBD2 matching 8 bases. Germline-derived CDR1 and CDR2 are SQVTM and ANQGSEA. This CDR3 spans 14 amino acids. V was clipped by 6 bases and J by 6 bases; unmatched bases: 10. The CDR3 nucleotides are TGCAGCGTGGTACTACGGACTAGCCGCAATGAGCAGTTCTTC. This encodes CSVVLRTSRNEQFF.

The gene calls are TRBV12-3 or TRBV12-4 and TRBJ2-3, with D unresolved. The V and J ends lost 6 bases and 6 bases respectively, with 4 bases between them. CDR3 length: 10 amino acids. This chain's CDR3 is CASSLDTQYF. The CDR3 bases are TGTGCCAGCAGCCTCGATACGCAGTATTTT.

V and J are TRBV20-1 and TRBJ1-6; weak D call: TRBD1 (6 bases). Germline V gene sequence: CDR1 DFQATT, CDR2 SNEGSKA (reference sequence). The CDR3 contains 12 residues. Trimming removed 4 bases at V and 14 bases at J, with 15 bases between. The DNA for the CDR3 is TGCAGTGCTATACAGGGTCTTCAATCCCTCCACTTT. Protein sequence: CSAIQGLQSLHF.

The chain employs TRBV5-4 and TRBJ2-5, with D possibly being TRBD2 (6 bases). The CDR3 totals 14 residues. The germline V gene encodes CDR1 SGHNT and CDR2 YYREEE (reference sequence). Trimming stripped 4 bases from V and 2 bases from J, with 12 bases between. CDR3 bases: TGTGCCAGCAGCGTCGGGACTGATCAAGAGACCCAGTACTTC. It codes for CASSVGTDQETQYF.

This chain joins TRBV28 and TRBJ2-4; D not resolved. The germline V and J ends were trimmed by 5 bases and 0 bases, with 5 bases remaining between them. Germline-derived CDR1 and CDR2 are MDHEN and SYDVKM. This CDR3 region has 13 residues. CDR3 bases: TGTGCCAGCAGTAAGGAAGCCAAAAACATTCAGTACTTC. Its protein is CASSKEAKNIQYF.

J is TRBJ2-1 and V is TRBV4-1; 10 bases fit TRBD2. The J segment lost 16 bases and the V segment lost 0 bases, leaving 12 bases of the junction unmatched. CDR3 length equals 15 residues. Germline lookup yields CDR1 MGHRA and CDR2 YSYEKL. This chain's CDR3 is CASSQEERGGLGHFF. The CDR3 DNA sequence: TGCGCCAGCAGCCAAGAGGAGCGGGGGGGGCTCGGGCATTTCTTC.

The chain couples TRBV5-6 to TRBJ1-2; D gene uncertain. Deletions cut 1 base from V and 7 bases from J, with 14 bases between. The CDR3 sequence is 14 residues long. Per germline, CDR1 SGHDT and CDR2 YYEEEE. The CDR3 reads CASSLPTPLRGYTF. The CDR3 bases are TGTGCCAGCAGCTTGCCGACACCTCTTCGTGGCTACACCTTC.

This chain uses TRBV5-4 with TRBJ2-1, with a possible D match to TRBD1 (5 bases). The CDR3 covers 16 residues. From germline, CDR1 is SGHNT and CDR2 YYREEE (reference sequence). V lost 2 bases to trimming and J lost 8 bases, with 20 bases between them. As DNA, the CDR3 is TGTGCCAGCAGCTTCGCAGGGCCTATACCTGGGGATGAGCAGTTCTTC. Translating it yields CASSFAGPIPGDEQFF.

The chain carries TRBV18 and TRBJ1-5, with D tentatively TRBD1 (5 bases). This CDR3 contains 16 residues. Trimming left V 3 bases short and J 2 bases short, with 14 bases between. The germline V gene encodes CDR1 KGHSH and CDR2 LQKENI. The CDR3 coding sequence is TGTGCCAGCTCACCCGTCAGGGAAGGAGGCAATCAGCCCCAGCATTTT. Its translation: CASSPVREGGNQPQHF.

The chain links TRBV25-1 to TRBJ2-3; D not resolved. This CDR3 is 12 amino acids long. Germline V lookup: CDR1 MGHDK, CDR2 SYGVNS. The V gene lost 6 bases and the J gene lost 0 bases, with 4 bases spanning the gap. Written as DNA, the CDR3 is TGTGCCAGCAGGGCTAGCACAGATACGCAGTATTTT. Translation gives CASRASTDTQYF.